The sequence of this T cell receptor (beta chain) was determined in a study of T cell repertoires in cytomegalovirus infection (dated by TCRdb to the late 2010s). Describing the broader study: The peptide stimulations were aimed at well-studied HLA-B-restricted epitopes as well as recently identified HLA-C-restricted CMV epitopes, whose presentation resists viral immunomodulation. Donor HLA type was relevant to the analysis, because carriage of CMV infection together with the matching HLA type was indicated by public TCR beta signatures. General study outcomes and caveats: The ex vivo response was dominated by HLA-C-restricted CMV-specific TCR beta clonotypes, which also provided the single most frequent clonotype in two of eight donors. In both this cohort and an independent cohort of more than 350 donors, the cumulative frequency of public TCR beta family members distinguished carriers of CMV infection plus the relevant HLA type.

These reads were obtained on an Illumina HiSeq 1500. The raw public reads went through TCRdb reprocessing: fastp at Q25, MiXCR clone calling, in-frame beta chains kept. Each entry is one CDR3 protein sequence, shown with its most common DNA and genes. Present in this sample are some 920,000 distinct CDR3 sequences, roughly a third of which were seen just once. The ten largest clones add up to 13% of the sample. With regard to this clonotype: Its antigen remains undetermined. Base qualities are not provided; no much larger clone lies one nucleotide away.

Explained via the paper, the treatment or condition label denotes: in vitro stimulation with specific CMV peptide epitopes to enrich CMV-specific T cells. The cysteine opens and the phenylalanine closes a CDR3 of 15 amino acids. Left in the record is the CDR3 DNA by itself, 45 bases read in frame from the first base. From a lookup of the germline V gene, CDR1 and CDR2 are SGHVS and FNYEAQ. V is cut by 2 bases and J by 4 bases, and the space between the germline ends is 12 bases. The TCR originated in a human donor in good health (CMV status not recorded). Some clones in this sample may be carry-over from other donors' samples. Source: cultured CD8+ T cells from PBMCs, taken from culture after CMV antigen stimulation. Here the chain combines TRBV7-6 and TRBJ1-5; tentative D gene TRBD1, with 6 bases matching. In nucleotide form, the sequence is TGTGCCAGCAGCTTATCAATGGGGACAAATCAGCCCCAGCATTTT. Translation gives CASSLSMGTNQPQHF.